This T cell receptor (beta chain) was profiled in a study of blood T cell repertoires in COVID-19. V shed 4 bases and J 7 bases; nucleotides not matched to a gene: 11. Looked up from germline, CDR1 is MDHEN and CDR2 is SYDVKM. This CDR3 contains 18 residues. Only in-frame clones appear in the TCRdb table, and some are missing; sequencing was by immunoSEQ multiplex PCR. The table includes approximately 310,000 clones, 75% to 90% detected once. V and J are TRBV28 and TRBJ2-1, with 15 bases identical to TRBD2. Sequencing was done on a sample of PBMCs or T cells enriched from blood (not recorded which). This clonotype originated in a man in his 60s who had recovered from COVID-19. DNA for the CDR3: TGTGCCAGCAGTTCGCCGGGACTAGCGGGAGGATGGTCAAATGAGCAGTTCTTC. Translating gives CASSSPGLAGGWSNEQFF.